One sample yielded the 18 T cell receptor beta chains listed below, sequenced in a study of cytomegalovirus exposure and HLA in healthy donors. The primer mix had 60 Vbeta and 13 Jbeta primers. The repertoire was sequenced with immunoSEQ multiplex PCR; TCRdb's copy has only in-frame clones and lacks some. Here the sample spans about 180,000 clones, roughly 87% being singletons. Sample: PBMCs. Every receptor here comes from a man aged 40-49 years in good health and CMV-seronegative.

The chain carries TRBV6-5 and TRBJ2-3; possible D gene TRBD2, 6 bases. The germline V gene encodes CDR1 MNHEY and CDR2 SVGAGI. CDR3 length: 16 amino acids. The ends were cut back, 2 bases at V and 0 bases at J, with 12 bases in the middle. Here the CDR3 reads CASSYTSAGSTDTQYF. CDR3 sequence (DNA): TGTGCCAGCAGTTACACTTCCGCGGGGAGCACAGATACGCAGTATTTT.

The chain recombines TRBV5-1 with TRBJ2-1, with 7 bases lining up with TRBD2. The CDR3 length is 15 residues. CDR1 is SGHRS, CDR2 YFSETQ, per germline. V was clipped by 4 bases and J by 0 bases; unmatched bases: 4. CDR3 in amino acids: CASSGLGDSYNEQFF. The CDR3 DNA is TGCGCCAGCAGCGGACTAGGAGACTCCTACAATGAGCAGTTCTTC.

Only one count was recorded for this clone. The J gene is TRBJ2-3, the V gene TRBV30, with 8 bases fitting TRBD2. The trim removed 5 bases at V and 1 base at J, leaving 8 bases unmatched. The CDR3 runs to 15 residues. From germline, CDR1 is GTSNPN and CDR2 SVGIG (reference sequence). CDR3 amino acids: CAWGTMTSGTDTQYF. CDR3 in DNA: TGTGCCTGGGGAACGATGACTAGCGGCACAGATACGCAGTATTTT.

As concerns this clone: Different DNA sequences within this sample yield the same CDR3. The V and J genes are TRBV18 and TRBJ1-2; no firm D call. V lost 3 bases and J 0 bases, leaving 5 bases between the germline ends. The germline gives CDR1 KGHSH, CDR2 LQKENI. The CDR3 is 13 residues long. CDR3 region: CASSPGANYGYTF. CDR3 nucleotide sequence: TGTGCCAGCTCACCGGGAGCTAACTATGGCTACACCTTC.

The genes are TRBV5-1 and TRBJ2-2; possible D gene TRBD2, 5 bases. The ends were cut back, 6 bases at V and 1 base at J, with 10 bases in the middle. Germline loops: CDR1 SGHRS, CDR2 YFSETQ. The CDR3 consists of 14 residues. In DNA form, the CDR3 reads TGCGCCAGCACCTGGACTTTGAACACCGGGGAGCTGTTTTTT. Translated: CASTWTLNTGELFF.

The CDR3 DNA reads TGTGCCAGCAGTTTACATGGACGGGGAGCTGAAAAACTGTTTTTT. It is translated as CASSLHGRGAEKLFF. The J gene is TRBJ1-4, the V gene TRBV28; D is ambiguous. Germline assignment: CDR1 MDHEN and CDR2 SYDVKM. Trimming shortened V by 2 bases and J by 7 bases, and 14 bases separated the two germline ends. This CDR3 spans 15 amino acids.

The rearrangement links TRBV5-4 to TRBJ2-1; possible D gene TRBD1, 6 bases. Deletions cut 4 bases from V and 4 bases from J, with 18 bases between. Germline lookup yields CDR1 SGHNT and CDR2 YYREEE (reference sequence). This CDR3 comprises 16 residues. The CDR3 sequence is CASSAGGQGKYNEQFF. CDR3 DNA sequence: TGTGCCAGCAGCGCCGGAGGTCAGGGGAAATACAATGAGCAGTTCTTC.

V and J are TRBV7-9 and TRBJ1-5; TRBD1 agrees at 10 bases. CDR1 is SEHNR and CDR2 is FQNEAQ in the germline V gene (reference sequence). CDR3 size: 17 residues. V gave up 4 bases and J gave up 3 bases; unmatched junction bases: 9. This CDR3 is CASSSDRGQGNNQPQHF. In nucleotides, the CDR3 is TGTGCCAGCAGCTCTGACAGGGGGCAAGGCAACAATCAGCCCCAGCATTTT.

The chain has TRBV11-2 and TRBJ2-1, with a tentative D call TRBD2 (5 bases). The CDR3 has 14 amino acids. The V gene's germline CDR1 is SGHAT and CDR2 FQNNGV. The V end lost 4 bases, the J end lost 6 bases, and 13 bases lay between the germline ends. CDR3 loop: CASSSVLVSNEQFF. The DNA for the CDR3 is TGTGCCAGCAGCTCGGTACTAGTCAGCAATGAGCAGTTCTTC.

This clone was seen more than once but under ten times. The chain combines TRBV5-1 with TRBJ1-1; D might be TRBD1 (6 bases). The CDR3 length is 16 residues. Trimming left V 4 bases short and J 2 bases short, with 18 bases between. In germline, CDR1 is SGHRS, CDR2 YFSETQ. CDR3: CASSPRQAQANTEAFF. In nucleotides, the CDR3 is TGCGCCAGCAGCCCCAGACAGGCCCAGGCTAACACTGAAGCTTTCTTT.

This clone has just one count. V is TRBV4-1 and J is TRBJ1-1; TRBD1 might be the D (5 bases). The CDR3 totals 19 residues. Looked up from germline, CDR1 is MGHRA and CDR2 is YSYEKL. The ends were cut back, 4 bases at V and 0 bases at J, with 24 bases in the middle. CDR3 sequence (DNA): TGCGCCAGCAGCCCAGCAAGCGGGAGGGGAGGCCGCATGAACACTGAAGCTTTCTTT. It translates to CASSPASGRGGRMNTEAFF.

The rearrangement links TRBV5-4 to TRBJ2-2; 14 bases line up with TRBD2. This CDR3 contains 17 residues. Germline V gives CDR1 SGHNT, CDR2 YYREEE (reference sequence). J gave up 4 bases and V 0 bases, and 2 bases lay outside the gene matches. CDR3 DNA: TGTGCCAGCAGCTTGGCGGGACTAGCGGGAGCCACCGGGGAGCTGTTTTTT. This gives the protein CASSLAGLAGATGELFF.

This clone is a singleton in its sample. This CDR3 is CASSQAGGNEQYF. In DNA, the CDR3 is TGTGCCAGCAGCCAGGCAGGGGGAAACGAGCAGTACTTC. The V gene is TRBV4-2, the J gene TRBJ2-7; 7 nucleotides line up with TRBD1. The J segment lost 5 bases and the V segment lost 3 bases, leaving 4 bases of the junction unmatched. The germline CDR1 and CDR2 sequences are LGHNA and YNFKEQ. The CDR3 totals 13 residues.

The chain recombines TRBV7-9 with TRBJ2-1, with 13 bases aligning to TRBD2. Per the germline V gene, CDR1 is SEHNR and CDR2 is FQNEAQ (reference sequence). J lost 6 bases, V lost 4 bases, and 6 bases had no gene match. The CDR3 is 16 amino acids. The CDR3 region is CASSSGGLAGLNEQFF. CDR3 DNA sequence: TGTGCCAGCAGCTCCGGGGGACTAGCGGGACTCAATGAGCAGTTCTTC.

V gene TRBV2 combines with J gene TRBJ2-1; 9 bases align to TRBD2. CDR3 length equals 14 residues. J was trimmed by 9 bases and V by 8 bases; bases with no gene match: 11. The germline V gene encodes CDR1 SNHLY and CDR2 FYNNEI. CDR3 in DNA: TGTGCCAGCCAGGAGGGCGGGAGGGGGGGTGAGCAGTTCTTC. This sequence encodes CASQEGGRGGEQFF. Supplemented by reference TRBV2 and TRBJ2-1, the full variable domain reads EPEVTQTPSHQVTQMGQEVILRCVPISNHLYFYWYRQILGQKVEFLVSFYNNEISEKSEIFDDQFSVERPDGSNFTLKIRSTKLEDSAMYFCASQEGGRGGEQFFGPGTRLTVL.

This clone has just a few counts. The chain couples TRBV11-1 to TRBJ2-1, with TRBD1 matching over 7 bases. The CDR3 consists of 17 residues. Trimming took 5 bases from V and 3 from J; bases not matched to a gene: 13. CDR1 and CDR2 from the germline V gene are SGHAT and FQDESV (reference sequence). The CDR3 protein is CASSRQIGQGDYNEQFF. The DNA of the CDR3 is TGTGCCAGCAGCCGCCAAATAGGGCAGGGGGACTACAATGAGCAGTTCTTC.

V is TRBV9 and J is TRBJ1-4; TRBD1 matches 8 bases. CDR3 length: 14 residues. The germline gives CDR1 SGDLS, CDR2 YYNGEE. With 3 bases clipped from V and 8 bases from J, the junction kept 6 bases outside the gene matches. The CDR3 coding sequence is TGTGCCAGCAGCGCGACAGGGGTGGGAGAAAAACTGTTTTTT. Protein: CASSATGVGEKLFF.

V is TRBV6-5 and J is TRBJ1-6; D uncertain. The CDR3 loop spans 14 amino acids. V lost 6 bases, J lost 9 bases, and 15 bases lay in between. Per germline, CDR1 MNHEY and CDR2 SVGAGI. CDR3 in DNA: TGTGCCAGCAGCCCGGAGTATATGACTTCACCCCTCCACTTT. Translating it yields CASSPEYMTSPLHF.